The clone carrying this T cell receptor (beta chain) occurred many times. The antigen is undetermined. These data come from a study of Graves' ophthalmopathy and Graves' hyperthyroidism. In the study overall: At the time of initial diagnosis and before any treatment, peripheral blood was collected. Study observations and caveats: Among thyroid clonotypes expanded above 0.001 frequency, most also appeared in blood. Using 13 signatures, a model distinguished ophthalmopathy from stable hyperthyroidism, reaching around 90% sensitivity and approximately 81% specificity. Sensitivity of about 67% and specificity of 72% to 80% were achieved by the model that predicted ophthalmopathy progression.

This CDR3 region has 14 residues. Germline V gene lookup returns CDR1 ENHRY and CDR2 SYGVKD. Trimming took 3 bases from V and 8 from J; bases not matched to a gene: 7. The authors amplified TCR beta CDR3 regions from RNA transcripts. The workflow started with a first-round RT-PCR run with HTBI primers and then moved on to a second-round multiplex PCR. TCRdb reprocessed the multiplex PCR reads via MiXCR and lists one record per CDR3 protein. The table has 650,000 to 800,000 distinct CDR3 sequences, about 38% seen once. V and J are TRBV10-3 and TRBJ2-7; 10 bases match TRBD1. Sample: peripheral blood. This TCR was sampled from an adult man with Graves' ophthalmopathy. This CDR3 reads CAISDLGQGGQQYF. The CDR3 region has the DNA TGTGCCATCAGTGACCTCGGACAGGGGGGACAGCAGTACTTC.